The clone carrying this TCR beta chain has a count of ten or more. Its cognate antigen is unknown. Specified time point: newly diagnosed GD, antithyroid drugs for less than 3 months. From PBMCs, RNA was extracted and then used to make the TCR library. The record originates from a study of regulatory T cells in long-lasting Graves disease. Libraries of TCR beta came from iRepertoire HTBI primers plus Arm-PCR of CDR3 regions. TCRdb processed the multiplex PCR reads anew with MiXCR; each CDR3 protein has one entry. The repertoire includes hundreds of thousands of distinct CDR3 sequences, about 12% of them detected once, and approximately 9% sits in the top ten. General study findings and limits: Having few samples may have compromised the accuracy.

This sample was shared with a second study, whose subject was T cells in Graves' hyperthyroidism and ophthalmopathy.

This receptor was identified in a woman aged 30 to 39 with Graves disease. The sequenced sample was peripheral blood mononuclear cells (PBMCs), obtained at new diagnosis, from a patient treated with antithyroid drugs.

CDR3 residues: CSAPFPANYGYTF. The CDR3 bases are TGCAGTGCTCCATTTCCAGCCAACTATGGCTACACCTTC. The chain joins TRBV20-1 to TRBJ1-2; unclear D gene. The CDR3 has 13 amino acids. V lost 5 bases and J 2 bases, leaving 12 bases between the germline ends. Germline CDR1 and CDR2: DFQATT and SNEGSKA (reference sequence).